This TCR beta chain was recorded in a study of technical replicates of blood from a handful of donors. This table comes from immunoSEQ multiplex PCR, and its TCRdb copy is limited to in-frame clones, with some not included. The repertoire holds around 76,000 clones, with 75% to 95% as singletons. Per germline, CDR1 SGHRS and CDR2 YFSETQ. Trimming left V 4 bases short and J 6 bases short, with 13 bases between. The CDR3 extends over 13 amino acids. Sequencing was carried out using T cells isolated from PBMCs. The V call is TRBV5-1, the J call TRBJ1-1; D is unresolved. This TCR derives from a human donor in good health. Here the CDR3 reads CASSLSSPAEAFF. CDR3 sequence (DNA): TGCGCCAGCAGCCTCTCATCACCGGCTGAAGCTTTCTTT.